This paragraph covers one T cell receptor beta chain sequence. It has no known antigen specificity. Base-call qualities are not available, and no considerably larger clone is one nucleotide away. This sample is drawn from a study of T cell responses to AZD1222 COVID-19 vaccine (dated by TCRdb to 2020 to 2022). About the study as a whole: A total of more than 230 trial participants underwent TCR sequencing, of whom approximately 200 had received two doses of AZD1222 and 26 had received two doses of the MenACWY control vaccine. Trial participants were enrolled into age subgroups of 18-55, 56-69 and 70-plus years, which contained about 150, 27 and 61 TCR-sequenced participants, respectively.

This specimen's time point label, interpreted: about 28 days (+/-7) after the second vaccine dose. AZD1222 recipients given second doses at about 4 weeks or at about 12 weeks were pooled, since spike-specific TCR depth and breadth were not found to differ between the two schedules. Samples from vaccinated people were obtained from the UK trials COV001 and COV002, which included a single-blind randomized controlled phase 2/3 trial of AZD1222 (ChAdOx1 nCoV-19) in healthy adults. For TCRbeta chain sequencing, PBMC samples from trial participants were taken at day 0 and at day 28 after the second dose. The CDR3 regions of human TCRbeta chains were analyzed by immunosequencing. As for how the authors treated the data: TCRs in the repertoires were compared against a reference library of SARS-CoV-2-specific TCRs that had been generated with the MIRA antigen-specificity platform. Breadth meant the fraction of unique TCRs that were SARS-CoV-2-associated, whereas depth meant the fraction of total T cells that were SARS-CoV-2-associated. Using the MIRA data, every spike-specific TCR was mapped to the spike region that the TCR reacted to and assigned to either a CD4 or a CD8 class. Log10-transformed breadth and depth values were compared by one-way ANOVA with Sidak's multiple comparisons tests. Held by TCRdb, this immuneACCESS table contains in-frame sequences only and omits some clones. Under half of the omission traces to an unresolved V gene where checked; the cause of the rest is unknown. D and trimming were read from the DNA, whereas the V and J calls and clone size are those reported in that table. The sample contains 100,000 to 150,000 clones, approximately 80% of them found a single time. 25% to 35% of the sample is held by the ten biggest clonotypes.

Summary of the overall study and its limitations: Because no day 14 peak-response samples were available, repertoires were characterized only after the peak T cell response. A significant rise in spike-specific TCR breadth and depth was observed after two AZD1222 doses relative to day 0 and relative to MenACWY recipients. Most participants were white British and females outnumbered males, and the authors suggested that clonal diversity may have been underestimated. Conclusions about previously exposed vaccinees are limited because only six or seven AZD1222 recipients were SARS-CoV-2 seropositive at baseline. Epitopes outside the regions mutated in the B.1.351 and B.1.1.7 variants were reportedly recognized by nearly half of the unique spike-specific TCRs. In the small 56-69-year group, the increase in depth fell short of significance, most likely because of low power. Vaccine-associated CD4 TCRs spanned the whole spike protein, with dominant responses in regions 160-218 and 743-854.

Looking up the germline V gene yields CDR1 SGHAT and CDR2 FQNNGV. V is cut by 1 base and J by 10 bases, and the space between the germline ends is 10 bases. Including the terminal cysteine and phenylalanine, the CDR3 comprises 12 residues. Left in the record is the CDR3 DNA by itself, 36 bases read in frame from the first base. In this chain, TRBV11-2 is recombined with TRBJ1-1; a confident D gene designation cannot be given. This receptor was identified in an adult who received the AZD1222 COVID-19 vaccine. Material: peripheral blood, obtained 28 days after the second AZD1222 dose. The CDR3 sequence is CASSLGPRVAFF. The sequenced DNA is TGTGCCAGCAGCTTAGGACCCCGGGTAGCTTTCTTT. Where the CDR3 stops, the reference TRBV11-2 and TRBJ1-1 genes take over; the full variable domain is EAGVAQSPRYKIIEKRQSVAFWCNPISGHATLYWYQQILGQGPKLLIQFQNNGVVDDSQLPKDRFSAERLKGVDSTLKIQPAKLEDSAVYLCASSLGPRVAFFGQGTRLTVV.